This passage covers 11 T cell receptor beta chains from one sample sequenced in a study of molecular identifiers for immune sequencing clone quantification. Each CDR3 protein gets one entry after TCRdb re-called the PCR reads with MiXCR. The profile covers approximately 550,000 distinct CDR3 sequences, with about 20% appearing a single time and approximately 0.84% taken by the ten largest. Input material: naive CD8+ T cells from blood, with Jurkat cell RNA spiked in. Indicated subset: FACS-sorted CD8+CD4-CCR7+CD45RA+ naive T cells. These receptors all stem from a human donor in good health. Some libraries in this study had Jurkat cell RNA spiked in.

This clonotype came up many times. This chain links TRBV3-1 with TRBJ1-1; 7 bases line up with TRBD1. V shed 4 bases and J 4 bases; nucleotides not matched to a gene: 9. Germline lookup yields CDR1 LGHDT and CDR2 YNNKEL (reference sequence). This CDR3 spans 15 amino acids. The CDR3 coding sequence is TGTGCCAGCAGCCTCAACATCGCAGGGGGCACTGAAGCTTTCTTT. Protein product: CASSLNIAGGTEAFF.

This clonotype was observed many times. The CDR3: CASSQPSGGAHEQYF. CDR3 nucleotides: TGTGCCAGCAGCCAACCCAGCGGGGGGGCCCACGAGCAGTACTTC. The chain carries TRBV3-1 and TRBJ2-7, with TRBD2 matching 10 bases. This CDR3 is 15 amino acids long. Per the germline V gene, CDR1 is LGHDT and CDR2 is YNNKEL (reference sequence). V was pared by 2 bases and J by 5 bases, with 6 bases of the junction left unmatched.

This clonotype was observed many times. The CDR3: CASSEVVWDPGANVLTF. The CDR3 bases are TGTGCCAGCAGTGAAGTGGTTTGGGACCCCGGGGCCAACGTCCTGACTTTC. The genes are TRBV6-1 and TRBJ2-6; the D call may be TRBD1 or TRBD2 (5 bases each). Germline V gene data show CDR1 as MNHNS and CDR2 as SASEGT. V lost 1 base to trimming and J lost 4 bases, with 14 bases between them. The CDR3 has 17 residues.

There are a few counts of this clonotype. V and J are TRBV12-3 or TRBV12-4 and TRBJ2-1, with 10 bases identical to TRBD2. The CDR3 has 17 amino acids. The V segment lost 4 bases and the J segment 3 bases; nucleotides outside the gene matches: 9. The chain's CDR3 is CASSYLGTSEDYNEQFF. The DNA for the CDR3 is TGTGCCAGCAGTTATTTGGGGACTAGCGAGGACTACAATGAGCAGTTCTTC.

About this clonotype: A much more abundant neighbour one base away suggests this may be a read error. For the CDR3, the DNA is TGTGCCGCGGGGGACCTAGGAGTCGGACAGCCCCAGCTTTTT. Amino acid sequence: CAAGDLGVGQPQLF. The genes are TRBV10-3 and TRBJ1-5, with D possibly being TRBD1 (6 bases). Germline assignment: CDR1 ENHRY and CDR2 SYGVKD. The CDR3 runs 14 residues.

Remarks on this clonotype: Possible read error: a much larger clone is one base away. The chain recombines TRBV25-1 with TRBJ2-5; D perhaps matches TRBD1 (5 bases). Germline assignment: CDR1 MGHDK and CDR2 SYGVNS. The CDR3 runs to 16 residues. The CDR3 sequence: CASSDRTKAGQGTQYF. Here the CDR3 DNA reads TGTGCCAGCAGTGACCGGACAAAAGCCGGGCAAGGGACCCAGTACTTC.

A note on this clonotype: With a much larger clone just one base away, this may be a read error. The gene calls are TRBV29-1 and TRBJ2-2; D remains ambiguous. V lost 7 bases to trimming and J lost 4 bases, with 13 bases between them. This CDR3 spans 13 amino acids. Germline V gives CDR1 SQVTM, CDR2 ANQGSEA. The CDR3 sequence: CSAVGPSTGELFF. The DNA of the CDR3 is TGCAGCGCCGTTGGACCCTCCACCGGGGAGCTGTTTTTT.

The chain carries TRBV30 and TRBJ2-7, with a weak D call TRBD2 (5 bases). Germline-derived CDR1 and CDR2 are GTSNPN and SVGIG (reference sequence). CDR3 length equals 11 residues. The V gene lost 3 bases and the J gene lost 2 bases, with 5 bases spanning the gap. The CDR3 DNA follows: TGTGCCTGGAGCGGGGCCTACGAGCAGTACTTC. Translating it yields CAWSGAYEQYF.

In its sample, this clonotype was seen many times. The chain joins TRBV20-1 to TRBJ2-7; unclear D gene. CDR1 and CDR2 (germline): DFQATT, SNEGSKA (reference sequence). Trimming left V 3 bases short and J 0 bases short, with 9 bases between. This CDR3 is 13 amino acids long. As DNA, the CDR3 is TGCAGTGCTAGCCCAAGAAGCTCCTACGAGCAGTACTTC. Amino acid sequence: CSASPRSSYEQYF.

This clonotype was recorded a few times. The genes are TRBV12-3 or TRBV12-4 and TRBJ2-7, with D possibly being TRBD1 (5 bases). CDR3 length equals 11 residues. Trimming shortened V by 6 bases and J by 7 bases, and 10 bases separated the two germline ends. The CDR3 DNA is TGTGCCAGCAGAGGGGCAGAAGAGCAGTACTTC. Its protein product is CASRGAEEQYF.

Note on this clonotype: A much larger clone lies one base from this, so it may be a read error. J is TRBJ2-3 and V is TRBV20-1, with 7 nucleotides matching TRBD2. Trimming cost V 3 bases and J 4 bases; bases outside gene matches: 4. Germline-derived CDR1 and CDR2 are DFQATT and SNEGSKA (reference sequence). This CDR3 region has 13 residues. CDR3 nucleotide sequence: TGCAGTGCTAGGTTGCGGGGGTCAGATACGCAGTATTTT. This encodes CSARLRGSDTQYF.